One sample yielded the 21 T cell receptor beta chains listed below, sequenced in a study of blood T cell repertoires in COVID-19. Sequencing used immunoSEQ multiplex PCR; TCRdb keeps in-frame clones, though not all of them. The sample has about 260,000 clones, roughly 86% seen once. The source material was peripheral blood. All receptors derive from a man in his forties or fifties with active or convalescent COVID-19.

This clone occurred once. V usage is TRBV3-1 (or the pseudogene TRBV3-2) and J usage is TRBJ1-5, with TRBD1 matching 8 bases. V shed 4 bases and J 6 bases; nucleotides not matched to a gene: 8. The CDR3 sequence is 15 residues long. Germline V gene lookup returns CDR1 LGHDT and CDR2 YNNKEL (reference sequence). The DNA of the CDR3 is TGTGCCAGCAGCCCGGGACAGGTTGGCGCTCAGCCCCAGCATTTT. This encodes CASSPGQVGAQPQHF.

Notes on this clone: An end of the junction differs from the germline gene, which may be a read error. The gene calls are TRBV7-3 and TRBJ2-1; perhaps TRBD2 as D (6 bases). Germline lookup yields CDR1 SGHTA and CDR2 FQGTGA. CDR3 length equals 15 residues. The CDR3 spells CAGWGRDLTHNEQFF. Written as DNA, the CDR3 is TGCGCTGGTTGGGGAAGGGACTTAACTCACAATGAGCAGTTCTTC.

The genes are TRBV27 and TRBJ1-2; 7 bases are a match to TRBD1. CDR1 and CDR2 (germline): MNHEY, SMNVEV (reference sequence). V gave up 7 bases and J gave up 2 bases; unmatched junction bases: 16. This CDR3 region has 17 residues. CDR3: CASTPLGALGQNYGYTF. The CDR3 DNA is TGTGCCAGCACCCCTCTGGGGGCCTTGGGACAGAACTATGGCTACACCTTC.

The rearrangement uses TRBV10-1 and TRBJ2-2; TRBD1 matches at 8 bases. CDR1 is WNHNN, CDR2 SYGVQD, per germline (reference sequence). The CDR3 has 18 residues. Trimming removed 1 base from V and 0 bases from J; junction bases left unmatched: 7. CDR3 residues: CASSEFLQGAANTGELFF. CDR3 nucleotides: TGCGCCAGCAGTGAGTTCTTGCAGGGGGCCGCGAACACCGGGGAGCTGTTTTTT.

The CDR3 bases are TGTGCCAGTAGTATAGGCGGCGGGGGGGTGTTCAATGAGCAGTTCTTC. Encoded protein: CASSIGGGGVFNEQFF. V usage is TRBV19 and J usage is TRBJ2-1; 9 nucleotides match TRBD2. The CDR3 length is 16 residues. In germline, CDR1 is LNHDA, CDR2 SQIVND (reference sequence). V gave up 1 base and J gave up 6 bases; unmatched junction bases: 7.

This clone has a handful of counts. The chain is built from TRBV6-1 and TRBJ1-5; D might be TRBD1 (5 bases). Deletions cut 3 bases from V and 6 bases from J, with 9 bases between. CDR1 MNHNS and CDR2 SASEGT come from the germline V gene. The CDR3 spans 13 residues. Here the CDR3 DNA reads TGTGCCAGCAGTGATAGGGACTTTCAGCCCCAGCATTTT. This translates into CASSDRDFQPQHF.

CDR3 DNA: TGCGCCAGCAGCTTGGCCTCAGGGGCAGATGGCTACACCTTC. This sequence encodes CASSLASGADGYTF. The chain is built from TRBV5-1 and TRBJ1-2; D possibly corresponds to TRBD1 (6 bases). V lost 0 bases to trimming and J lost 6 bases, with 12 bases between them. CDR3 length: 14 residues. Per the germline V gene, CDR1 is SGHRS and CDR2 is YFSETQ.

The gene calls are TRBV11-2 and TRBJ1-3, with 9 bases identical to TRBD1. The CDR3 spans 15 residues. V was pared by 1 base and J by 2 bases, with 0 bases of the junction left unmatched. Germline loops: CDR1 SGHAT, CDR2 FQNNGV. CDR3 protein: CASSLGTGAGNTIYF. The CDR3 DNA sequence: TGTGCCAGCAGCTTAGGGACAGGGGCTGGAAACACCATATATTTT.

The V and J genes are TRBV18 and TRBJ2-2, with TRBD2 as a possible D gene (5 bases). The length of the CDR3 is 15 residues. Trimming cost V 0 bases and J 6 bases, with 11 bases left between them. The germline V gene encodes CDR1 KGHSH and CDR2 LQKENI. The CDR3 region has the DNA TGTGCCAGCTCACCACCCGGACTCCATGCCGGGGAGCTGTTTTTT. Its protein product is CASSPPGLHAGELFF.

The sample holds one count of this clone. This rearrangement joins TRBV9 to TRBJ2-1; tentatively, D is TRBD2 (5 bases). The V gene lost 5 bases and the J gene lost 7 bases, with 10 bases spanning the gap. The germline V gene has CDR1 SGDLS and CDR2 YYNGEE. The CDR3 totals 12 residues. This CDR3 is CASRGPGNEQFF. The CDR3, as DNA: TGTGCCAGCAGAGGTCCGGGGAATGAGCAGTTCTTC.

The rearrangement links TRBV29-1 to TRBJ2-5; D is ambiguous. Trimming removed 4 bases at V and 1 base at J, with 4 bases between. Germline CDR1 SQVTM, CDR2 ANQGSEA. This CDR3 is built from 11 residues. The CDR3 region is CSVGSQETQYF. The CDR3, as DNA: TGCAGCGTTGGTAGCCAAGAGACCCAGTACTTC.

This sequence joins TRBV11-2 and TRBJ1-6; 9 bases match TRBD1. V gave up 1 base and J gave up 10 bases; unmatched junction bases: 5. This CDR3 is built from 15 residues. Per the germline V gene, CDR1 is SGHAT and CDR2 is FQNNGV. The DNA of the CDR3 is TGTGCCAGCAGCTTAGTCGACAGGGGGAACTCACCCCTCCACTTT. This sequence encodes CASSLVDRGNSPLHF.

This chain joins TRBV29-1 and TRBJ2-5; maybe TRBD2 (6 bases). V lost 0 bases, J lost 2 bases, and 7 bases lay in between. The CDR3 covers 13 residues. Germline lookup yields CDR1 SQVTM and CDR2 ANQGSEA. The CDR3, as DNA: TGCAGCGTTGAAGAGGGGGGACAAGAGACCCAGTACTTC. This gives the protein CSVEEGGQETQYF.

The chain links TRBV6-5 to TRBJ1-3; TRBD1 agrees at 7 bases. CDR3 length: 15 residues. CDR1 and CDR2 (germline): MNHEY, SVGAGI. The trim removed 6 bases at V and 0 bases at J, leaving 5 bases unmatched. CDR3 sequence reads: CASRRQGSSGNTIYF. CDR3 DNA sequence: TGTGCCAGCAGAAGACAGGGCTCCTCTGGAAACACCATATATTTT.

CDR3 loop: CASSLDSPGGYGYTF. The CDR3 region has the DNA TGTGCCAGCAGCTTAGATAGCCCAGGAGGTTATGGCTACACCTTC. V is TRBV7-2 and J is TRBJ1-2, with D hard to call. Germline-derived CDR1 and CDR2 are SGHTA and FQGNSA. The CDR3 extends over 15 amino acids. With 1 base removed from V and 5 bases from J, the gap between germline ends came to 14 bases.

The chain combines TRBV6-5 with TRBJ1-2; 7 nucleotides line up with TRBD1. V lost 0 bases to trimming and J lost 4 bases; unmatched junction nucleotides: 2. CDR3 length equals 14 residues. Germline assignment: CDR1 MNHEY and CDR2 SVGAGI. The CDR3 DNA reads TGTGCCAGCAGTTACTCGAGACAGGGCTATGGCTACACCTTC. It encodes CASSYSRQGYGYTF.

The CDR3 loop reads CASSFGRNSGANVLTF. CDR3 nucleotides: TGTGCCAGCTCCTTCGGGAGGAACTCTGGGGCCAACGTCCTGACTTTC. The chain couples TRBV18 to TRBJ2-6; 7 bases fit TRBD2. The germline CDR1 and CDR2 sequences are KGHSH and LQKENI. V lost 6 bases and J lost 0; bases outside the gene matches: 5. This CDR3 has 16 residues. The complete variable domain, with remaining parts taken from reference TRBV18 and TRBJ2-6, reads NAGVMQNPRHLVRRRGQEARLRCSPMKGHSHVYWYRQLPEEGLKFMVYLQKENIIDESGMPKERFSAEFPKEGPSILRIQQVVRGDSAAYFCASSFGRNSGANVLTFGAGSRLTVL.

This chain connects TRBV5-1 to TRBJ1-2; D ambiguous. Trimming left V 0 bases short and J 4 bases short, with 10 bases between. The CDR3 covers 14 residues. Germline V lookup: CDR1 SGHRS, CDR2 YFSETQ. CDR3 in amino acids: CASSLGEGSYGYTF. DNA of the CDR3: TGCGCCAGCAGCTTGGGGGAGGGTTCCTATGGCTACACCTTC.

The gene calls are TRBV12-3 or TRBV12-4 and TRBJ2-7, with TRBD2 as a possible D gene (6 bases). Trimming pared 5 bases from V and 4 bases from J, leaving 9 bases between. This CDR3 contains 12 residues. The CDR3 loop is CASSPRDYEQYF. In DNA, the CDR3 is TGTGCCAGCAGTCCGCGGGATTACGAGCAGTACTTC.

The chain links TRBV28 to TRBJ2-7; 7 nucleotides agree with TRBD1. CDR1 and CDR2 (germline): MDHEN, SYDVKM. Trimming took 5 bases from V and 7 from J; bases not matched to a gene: 8. The CDR3 runs 13 residues. The CDR3 DNA is TGTGCCAGCAGTAGAACAGGGGCCTGGGAGCAGTACTTC. Translating it yields CASSRTGAWEQYF.

This chain connects TRBV27 to TRBJ2-7; TRBD1 aligns across 9 bases. This CDR3 is built from 14 residues. Germline CDR1 reads MNHEY; CDR2 reads SMNVEV (reference sequence). Trimming cost V 8 bases and J 2 bases; bases outside gene matches: 7. This chain's CDR3 is CASSWGQGPYEQYF. The CDR3 DNA follows: TGTGCCAGCTCTTGGGGACAGGGACCCTACGAGCAGTACTTC.